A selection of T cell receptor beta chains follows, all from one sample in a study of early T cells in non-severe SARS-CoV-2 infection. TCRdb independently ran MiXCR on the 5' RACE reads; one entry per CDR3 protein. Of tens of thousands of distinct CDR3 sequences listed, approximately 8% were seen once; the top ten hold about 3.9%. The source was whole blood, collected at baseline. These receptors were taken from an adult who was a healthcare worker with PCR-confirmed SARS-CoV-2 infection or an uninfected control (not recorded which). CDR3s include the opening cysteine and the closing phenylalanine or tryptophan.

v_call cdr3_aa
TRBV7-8 CASSNRQMNTEAFF
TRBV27 CASSLVRAGSTDTQYF
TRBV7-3 CASSLEGSSGANVLTF
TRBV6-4 CASSPGETGVEVTGELFF
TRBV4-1 CASSQIQTGGEKLFF
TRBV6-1 CASTWTGTDTQYF
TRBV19 CASMGGLFGAQHF
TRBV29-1 CSVEGPLGDEQFF
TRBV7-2 CASSLDRGGYEQYF
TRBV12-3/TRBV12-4 CASTKREGILPNEQFF
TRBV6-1 CASSWRRQGSDTQYF
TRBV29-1 CSGQGYEGYTF
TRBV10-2 CATTDRLSNTQYF
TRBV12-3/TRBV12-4 CASSLAPYEQYF
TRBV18 CASTYRQGGNGYTF
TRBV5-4 CASSPDNGDTQYF
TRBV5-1 CASRDPGQGGTGELFF
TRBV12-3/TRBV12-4 CASSPGTSGNEQFF
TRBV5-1 CASSAPESSYEQYF
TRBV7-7 CASSEGGFNAGELFF
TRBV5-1 CASSLGTTTDTQYF
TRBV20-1 CSARLRQGNTEAFF
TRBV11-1 CASSRQGLMSAGELFF
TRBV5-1 CASSLAGSTDTQYF
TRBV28 CASTPWAHSSYNEQFF
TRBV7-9 CASSFASGASYEQYF
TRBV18 CASSPSGGRAQHF
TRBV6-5 CASSTPQGRNEKLFF
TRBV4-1 CASSPRGLGNQPQHF
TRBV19 CASSEVPSSYNEQFF
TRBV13 CASSLGQGRETQYF
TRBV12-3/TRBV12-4 CASSPWTLAGANVLTF
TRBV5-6 CASSLVANEQFF
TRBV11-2 CASSLTNTGELFF
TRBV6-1 CASSEAPPTGELFF
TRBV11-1 CASSLRRSLETQYF
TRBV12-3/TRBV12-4 CASSLGTSGHTDTQYF
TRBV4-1 CASSQGDRAAAGYGYTF
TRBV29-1 CSASEGGRNQPQHF
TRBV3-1 CASSHYLETQYF
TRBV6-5 CASSPGRGWEGETQYF
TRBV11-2 CASGLFRTNEQYF
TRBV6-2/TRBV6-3 CASRPGTAGANVLTF
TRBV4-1 CASSQEGTARGTEAFF
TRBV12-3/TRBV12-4 CASSGPSGANVLTF
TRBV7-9 CASSREDLATDTQYF
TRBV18 CASSPRGLAGGQAKNIQYF